This T cell receptor beta chain originates from a study of T-cell memory formation after mild COVID-19 (dated by TCRdb to the early 2020s). About the investigation overall: Most TCR sequence clusters were specific to one of the two donors. In a couple of donors, T-cell clones that expanded and contracted after mild COVID-19 were tracked by sequencing TCRalpha and TCRbeta repertoires over time. The cohort comprised two young, previously healthy adult volunteers, one female and one male.

Sequencing took place on an Illumina NovaSeq 6000. TCRalpha and TCRbeta cDNA libraries were built by 5'RACE with constant-segment primers, adding sample barcodes and unique molecular identifiers. RNA was extracted from every sample with Trizol reagent. Amplification of the libraries took two PCR steps, and the second step added a second sample barcode plus Illumina TruSeq adapters. Sequencing of libraries was performed on an Illumina NovaSeq with 2 x 150 bp paired-end reads. Per the original workflow: The reads were demultiplexed and collapsed into UMI-guided consensus sequences using migec v1.2.7. Using mixcr v2.1.11, UMI consensuses were aligned to TRA and TRB V and J templates and then assembled into clonotypes. Clonotypes were classified as expanded or contracted when called significant by both edgeR and NoisET, with noise models trained on biological replicates. For edgeR calls, the cutoffs were a false discovery rate-adjusted p below 0.01 and a log2 fold-change threshold of 1. As an exploratory analysis of dynamics, max-normalized trajectories of the 1000 most abundant clonotypes were examined by PCA with hierarchical clustering. Separately sequenced CD4+ and CD8+ repertoires were used to assign the CD4 or CD8 phenotype of responding clones. TCRdb reprocessed the public reads (quality trimming at Q25 with fastp, clone calling with MiXCR) and kept in-frame beta chains. Every entry covers one CDR3 protein and lists the most common genes and DNA from its rows. The V and J calls were not made by the authors but by TCRdb's processing. The sample table holds some 64,000 distinct CDR3 sequences, of which less than 9.5% were seen once. In total, the top ten clones hold 0.95% to 1.3% of the sample.

Overall study results and their limits: SARS-CoV-2 specificity was not confirmed for the second-wave clones peaking on day 37. Some responding clones were detected in pre-infection memory, which suggested that pre-existing cross-reactive memory T cells had joined the SARS-CoV-2 response. From day 15 to 85, contracting clones showed balanced CD4/CD8 phenotypes, whereas a second wave of clones that expanded from day 15 to 37 leaned towards CD4+. The study included only a couple of mild cases, and larger cohorts that include severe cases with pre-infection samples were judged to be necessary. Contracting CD4+ clones appeared mostly in the CM and EM memory subsets, whereas CD8+ clones were enriched in EMRA.

PBMCs were isolated by Ficoll-Paque density gradient centrifugation. A remark on this clonotype: The target of this receptor is not known. No base-level quality is on record; no much larger clone is a single base apart.

The sequencing sample was made of PBMCs or a T cell subset sorted from them (not recorded which). This TCR came from a man younger than 35 who had mild COVID-19 (a few samples of this study predate the infection). The sample titles of this study are shuffled in the database, so cell type and time point are left out; the donor was told from shared clones.

The CDR3 protein sequence reads: CASSYDRGVAFF. The DNA is as follows: TGTGCCAGCAGCTACGACAGGGGGGTAGCTTTCTTT. This sequence uses TRBV7-3 and TRBJ1-1; TRBD1 aligns with 9 central bases. Per the germline V gene, SGHTA is the CDR1 and FQGTGA is the CDR2. Trimming leaves V shorter by 4 bases and J shorter by 10 bases, with the junction holding 4 bases beyond the gene matches. The CDR3, cysteine through phenylalanine, is 12 amino acids long. The DNA shown is the 36-base CDR3, in frame from base 1.